The 25 T cell receptor beta chains in this list originate from one sample, sequenced in a study of blood T cell repertoires in COVID-19. Profiling relied on immunoSEQ multiplex PCR, and the TCRdb table lists in-frame clones only, not all of them. The table lists approximately 130,000 clones, about 70% of them singletons. The specimen sequenced was peripheral blood. The receptors come from a woman aged 70-85 years with acute or convalescent COVID-19.

In its sample, this clone was seen a few times. V and J are TRBV2 and TRBJ2-7; possible D gene TRBD1, 6 bases. Trimming stripped 7 bases from V and 0 bases from J, with 22 bases between. Looked up from germline, CDR1 is SNHLY and CDR2 is FYNNEI. CDR3 length: 17 residues. The CDR3 DNA sequence: TGTGCCAGCATGGGGGTGGAAGGGACAAGGAGCTCCTACGAGCAGTACTTC. It translates to CASMGVEGTRSSYEQYF.

The chain combines TRBV10-3 with TRBJ1-2; D is possibly TRBD1 (5 bases). Deletions cut 4 bases from V and 4 bases from J, with 10 bases between. The CDR3 is made up of 13 amino acids. Germline values: CDR1 ENHRY, CDR2 SYGVKD. Here the CDR3 DNA reads TGTGCCATCAGTGGGCAGGGATCCTATGGCTACACCTTC. Translation: CAISGQGSYGYTF.

J is TRBJ1-5 and V is TRBV19; 8 bases are a match to TRBD1. J was trimmed by 6 bases and V by 1 base; bases with no gene match: 5. The germline gives CDR1 LNHDA, CDR2 SQIVND (reference sequence). This CDR3 is built from 15 residues. CDR3 sequence reads: CASSIVSGGGQPQHF. In DNA, the CDR3 is TGTGCCAGTAGTATAGTTTCAGGGGGCGGTCAGCCCCAGCATTTT. Based on the CDR3 plus reference TRBV19 and TRBJ1-5, the full variable domain is DGGITQSPKYLFRKEGQNVTLSCEQNLNHDAMYWYRQDPGQGLRLIYYSQIVNDFQKGDIAEGYSVSREKKESFPLTVTSAQKNPTAFYLCASSIVSGGGQPQHFGDGTRLSIL.

The chain is built from TRBV6-2 or TRBV6-3 and TRBJ2-2; TRBD2 might be the D (5 bases). The CDR3 covers 15 residues. Germline values: CDR1 MNHEY, CDR2 SVGEGT. V was trimmed by 0 bases and J by 6 bases, leaving 11 bases between them. The CDR3 coding sequence is TGTGCCAGCAGTTACTCTTCCGTGGGAGCCGGGGAGCTGTTTTTT. Translation gives CASSYSSVGAGELFF.

The J gene is TRBJ1-1, the V gene TRBV19; D call uncertain. In germline, CDR1 is LNHDA, CDR2 SQIVND (reference sequence). V was shortened by 8 bases and J by 3 bases, with 10 bases between the two germline ends. The CDR3 totals 12 residues. In DNA, the CDR3 is TGTGCCAGTCGATGGGGAGACACTGAAGCTTTCTTT. It encodes CASRWGDTEAFF. Full variable domain (outside the CDR3, taken from reference TRBV19 and TRBJ1-1): DGGITQSPKYLFRKEGQNVTLSCEQNLNHDAMYWYRQDPGQGLRLIYYSQIVNDFQKGDIAEGYSVSREKKESFPLTVTSAQKNPTAFYLCASRWGDTEAFFGQGTRLTVV.

The chain uses TRBV27 and TRBJ1-2; D not certain. The CDR3 totals 13 residues. Trimming removed 6 bases from V and 4 bases from J, with 12 bases in between. CDR1 is MNHEY, CDR2 SMNVEV, per germline (reference sequence). CDR3 in amino acids: CASSGNEGYGYTF. The CDR3 coding sequence is TGTGCCAGCAGCGGAAACGAGGGCTATGGCTACACCTTC.

This clone was seen a few times. The genes are TRBV7-2 and TRBJ1-5; 8 nucleotides agree with TRBD1. Losses at the gene ends were 5 bases for V and 0 bases for J; bases not matched to a gene: 9. This CDR3 contains 17 residues. CDR1 SGHTA and CDR2 FQGNSA come from the germline V gene. CDR3 nucleotides: TGTGCCAGCAGCCCTTTTCAGGGGGCCCTTAGCAATCAGCCCCAGCATTTT. Translated: CASSPFQGALSNQPQHF. Looking up the rest from reference TRBV7-2 and TRBJ1-5 gives the full variable domain: GAGVSQSPSNKVTEKGKDVELRCDPISGHTALYWYRQSLGQGLEFLIYFQGNSAPDKSGLPSDRFSAERTGGSVSTLTIQRTQQEDSAVYLCASSPFQGALSNQPQHFGDGTRLSIL.

This clone has at least ten counts. V and J are TRBV6-4 and TRBJ2-2, with TRBD2 identical over 7 bases. With 4 bases clipped from V and 4 bases from J, the junction kept 3 bases outside the gene matches. This CDR3 comprises 14 residues. Germline V lookup: CDR1 MRHNA, CDR2 SNTAGT. The CDR3 is CASSGDYGTGELFF. Written as DNA, the CDR3 is TGTGCCAGCAGTGGGGACTATGGCACCGGGGAGCTGTTTTTT.

The chain employs TRBV3-1 (or the pseudogene TRBV3-2) and TRBJ2-6; no clear D. Trimming removed 8 bases from V and 0 bases from J, with 14 bases in between. Germline lookup yields CDR1 LGHDT and CDR2 YNNKEL (reference sequence). The CDR3 extends over 16 amino acids. CDR3 in DNA: TGTGCCAGCTCGTACAGTCACCTCTCTGGGGCCAACGTCCTGACTTTC. Translating gives CASSYSHLSGANVLTF.

This clone appeared a single time. V and J are TRBV7-8 and TRBJ2-7; the D is unclear. Germline V CDR1 and CDR2: SGHVS, FQNEAQ. Trimming pared 1 base from V and 6 bases from J, leaving 10 bases between. The CDR3 runs 13 residues. The CDR3 region has the DNA TGTGCCAGCAGCTTAGACACCCTGTTCGAGCAGTACTTC. It codes for CASSLDTLFEQYF.

The V gene is TRBV7-9, the J gene TRBJ2-7; TRBD1 matches at 11 bases. Germline trimming cut 5 bases from V and 5 bases from J; bases unmatched to any gene: 8. CDR3 length: 15 amino acids. CDR1 and CDR2 (germline): SEHNR, FQNEAQ (reference sequence). This CDR3 reads CASSHLGQGVNEQYF. The CDR3 DNA sequence: TGTGCCAGCAGCCACCTGGGACAGGGGGTAAACGAGCAGTACTTC.

This clone was found once. The chain employs TRBV7-9 and TRBJ2-3; the match to TRBD2 covers 7 bases. The V gene's germline CDR1 is SEHNR and CDR2 FQNEAQ (reference sequence). Trimming cost V 5 bases and J 4 bases; bases outside gene matches: 6. This CDR3 spans 14 amino acids. CDR3 sequence reads: CASSERLAPDTQYF. The CDR3 coding sequence is TGTGCCAGCAGCGAGAGACTAGCACCAGATACGCAGTATTTT.

The chain joins TRBV5-4 to TRBJ2-7; possible D gene TRBD1, 7 bases. Germline V gene sequence: CDR1 SGHNT, CDR2 YYREEE (reference sequence). Trimming cost V 4 bases and J 5 bases, with 19 bases left between them. The CDR3 has 15 residues. DNA of the CDR3: TGTGCCAGCAGCAGCCGACAGGGAGGAGGCCACGAGCAGTACTTC. Its protein product is CASSSRQGGGHEQYF. Filled out from reference TRBV5-4 and TRBJ2-7, the complete variable domain reads ETGVTQSPTHLIKTRGQQVTLRCSSQSGHNTVSWYQQALGQGPQFIFQYYREEENGRGNFPPRFSGLQFPNYSSELNVNALELDDSALYLCASSSRQGGGHEQYFGPGTRLTVT.

In the case of this clone: The same CDR3 also results from other DNA sequences found in this sample. The rearrangement uses TRBV7-9 and TRBJ1-1, with 7 bases matching TRBD1. CDR1 and CDR2 (germline): SEHNR, FQNEAQ (reference sequence). The CDR3 loop spans 14 amino acids. V dropped 1 base and J dropped 2; count of bases not matched to a gene: 1. The CDR3 nucleotides read TGTGCCAGCAGCTTAGGACAGGGCAACACTGAAGCTTTCTTT. Encoded protein: CASSLGQGNTEAFF.

This chain uses TRBV9 with TRBJ1-3; 9 bases line up with TRBD1. The CDR3 loop spans 16 amino acids. Per the germline V gene, CDR1 is SGDLS and CDR2 is YYNGEE. V dropped 3 bases and J dropped 3; count of bases not matched to a gene: 7. The CDR3 sequence: CASSASRTGDGNTIYF. CDR3 bases: TGTGCCAGCAGCGCTAGCCGGACAGGGGATGGAAACACCATATATTTT.

This rearrangement joins TRBV19 to TRBJ2-2, with 8 bases aligning to TRBD1. Germline V CDR1 and CDR2: LNHDA, SQIVND (reference sequence). With V trimmed by 5 bases and J by 6 bases, 11 bases remained unmatched. The CDR3 has 16 amino acids. The chain's CDR3 is CASSVQGAGGAGELFF. The CDR3 DNA follows: TGTGCCAGTAGTGTCCAGGGGGCCGGCGGGGCCGGGGAGCTGTTTTTT.

This chain joins TRBV6-5 and TRBJ1-1; possible D gene TRBD1, 5 bases. The length of the CDR3 is 13 residues. The germline CDR1 and CDR2 sequences are MNHEY and SVGAGI. V was pared by 8 bases and J by 3 bases, with 13 bases between. The CDR3 DNA is TGTGCCAGCGGCTTACAAGGGGACACTGAAGCTTTCTTT. It specifies CASGLQGDTEAFF.

The CDR3: CASSSGTGGYQPQHF. DNA of the CDR3: TGTGCCAGCAGCTCCGGGACAGGGGGTTATCAGCCCCAGCATTTT. The chain is built from TRBV7-2 and TRBJ1-5, with 11 positions matching TRBD1. V lost 4 bases and J lost 5; bases outside the gene matches: 4. Germline assignment: CDR1 SGHTA and CDR2 FQGNSA. The CDR3 contains 15 residues.

V and J are TRBV10-3 and TRBJ1-1, with 7 nucleotides matching TRBD1. The CDR3 totals 14 residues. J was trimmed by 0 bases and V by 3 bases; bases with no gene match: 1. Germline V gene sequence: CDR1 ENHRY, CDR2 SYGVKD. Written as DNA, the CDR3 is TGTGCCATCAGTGAACAGGGGATGAACACTGAAGCTTTCTTT. As protein: CAISEQGMNTEAFF.

The chain carries TRBV19 and TRBJ2-7; D perhaps matches TRBD2 (5 bases). Looked up from germline, CDR1 is LNHDA and CDR2 is SQIVND (reference sequence). The ends were cut back, 6 bases at V and 5 bases at J, with 14 bases in the middle. The CDR3 totals 13 residues. CDR3 region: CASSWRFGDEQYF. Written as DNA, the CDR3 is TGTGCCAGTAGCTGGAGGTTTGGGGACGAGCAGTACTTC.

The chain has TRBV6-4 and TRBJ2-2; 9 nucleotides agree with TRBD1. The CDR3 has 15 residues. CDR1 and CDR2 (germline): MRHNA, SNTAGT. V shed 6 bases, J shed 4 bases, and the junction held 6 bases outside the gene matches. Here the CDR3 DNA reads TGTGCCAGCAGAACAGGGGGCACCGGCACCGGGGAGCTGTTTTTT. Translation gives CASRTGGTGTGELFF.

J is TRBJ2-7 and V is TRBV7-9; 8 bases map to TRBD2. J gave up 5 bases and V 1 base, and 10 bases lay outside the gene matches. Germline-derived CDR1 and CDR2 are SEHNR and FQNEAQ (reference sequence). This CDR3 contains 16 residues. The CDR3 coding sequence is TGTGCCAGCAGCTTAGGTCTAGCGGGCTCCTTCGACGAGCAGTACTTC. Amino acids: CASSLGLAGSFDEQYF. Full variable domain (rest looked up from reference TRBV7-9 and TRBJ2-7): DTGVSQNPRHKITKRGQNVTFRCDPISEHNRLYWYRQTLGQGPEFLTYFQNEAQLEKSRLLSDRFSAERPKGSFSTLEIQRTEQGDSAMYLCASSLGLAGSFDEQYFGPGTRLTVT.

The genes are TRBV19 and TRBJ1-5; D gene uncertain. The CDR3 runs to 14 residues. In germline, CDR1 is LNHDA, CDR2 SQIVND (reference sequence). V lost 7 bases and J lost 0, with 10 bases in between. The CDR3 DNA sequence: TGTGCCAGTATTGGAGTTAATAGCAATCAGCCCCAGCATTTT. Its protein is CASIGVNSNQPQHF.

This clone showed up just a few times. This sequence joins TRBV10-2 and TRBJ1-2; 7 bases are a match to TRBD1. CDR3 length: 14 residues. V shed 8 bases and J 5 bases; nucleotides not matched to a gene: 11. Germline V gene sequence: CDR1 WSHSY, CDR2 SAAADI. The CDR3 DNA follows: TGCGCCAGCCGACCAGGGGGTCAAAGTTATGGCTACACCTTC. This codes for CASRPGGQSYGYTF.

Here the CDR3 reads CATSGGTGNEQFF. In DNA form, the CDR3 reads TGTGCCACCTCCGGCGGGACGGGGAATGAGCAGTTCTTC. J is TRBJ2-1 and V is TRBV24-1; tentative D call: TRBD2 (6 bases). Trimming removed 9 bases from V and 7 bases from J, with 15 bases in between. The CDR3 is 13 residues long. Germline CDR1 KGHDR, CDR2 SFDVKD.